The T cell receptor beta chain described here comes from a study of technical replicates of blood from a handful of donors. Sequencing used immunoSEQ multiplex PCR; TCRdb keeps in-frame clones, though not all of them. The profile shows about 89,000 clones, approximately 94% of them singletons. CDR1 is LNHDA and CDR2 is SQIVND in the germline V gene (reference sequence). This CDR3 is 13 amino acids long. V lost 8 bases and J lost 6; bases outside the gene matches: 10. This sequence was found in a human donor in good health. The specimen sequenced was T cells isolated from PBMCs. The chain carries TRBV19 and TRBJ2-7; 7 bases map to TRBD2. The CDR3 loop reads CASGGTNVGEQYF. CDR3 bases: TGTGCCAGTGGGGGGACTAACGTAGGCGAGCAGTACTTC. The full variable domain, completed using reference TRBV19 and TRBJ2-7, is DGGITQSPKYLFRKEGQNVTLSCEQNLNHDAMYWYRQDPGQGLRLIYYSQIVNDFQKGDIAEGYSVSREKKESFPLTVTSAQKNPTAFYLCASGGTNVGEQYFGPGTRLTVT.